The present TCR beta chain was sequenced within a study of T cell responses to AZD1222 COVID-19 vaccine. Background on the study: The study pooled second doses at about 4 or about 12 weeks.

The CDR3 consists of 15 residues. Germline V gives CDR1 MGHRA, CDR2 YSYEKL. V shed 4 bases and J shed 0 bases, with 10 bases lying between them. Produced via immunoSEQ multiplex PCR; TCRdb's table is partial and in-frame only. The sample has about 97,000 clones; 85% to 90% are singletons. There are a few counts of this clone. This chain links TRBV4-1 with TRBJ1-3; a weak D match, TRBD1 (5 bases). The source is an adult in good health. This specimen was peripheral blood, taken on day 0 of AZD1222 vaccination. CDR3 region: CASSPGGYSGNTIYF. In DNA form, the CDR3 reads TGCGCCAGCAGCCCGGGGGGGTACTCTGGAAACACCATATATTTT.